Only a few counts were recorded for the clone carrying this T cell receptor (beta chain). Researchers amplified the TCR beta CDR3 regions from RNA transcripts. The HTBI primer set drove a first-round RT-PCR of the TCR CDR3. MiXCR, applied by TCRdb to the multiplex PCR reads, yields one record per CDR3 protein. The repertoire holds some 740,000 distinct CDR3 sequences, with about 14% as singletons. This record comes from a study of T cells in Graves' hyperthyroidism and ophthalmopathy. With 0 bases clipped from V and 7 bases from J, the junction kept 5 bases outside the gene matches. This CDR3 is 16 amino acids long. Germline assignment: CDR1 LNHDA and CDR2 SQIVND (reference sequence).

The chain combines TRBV19 with TRBJ2-7; TRBD2 aligns across 14 bases. The source of this sequence is a woman in her late teens or twenties with Graves' hyperthyroidism. Source material: blood. The CDR3, as DNA: TGTGCCAGTAGTATAGAGGGGACTAGCGGGAGAGAAGAGCAGTACTTC. It yields the protein CASSIEGTSGREEQYF.